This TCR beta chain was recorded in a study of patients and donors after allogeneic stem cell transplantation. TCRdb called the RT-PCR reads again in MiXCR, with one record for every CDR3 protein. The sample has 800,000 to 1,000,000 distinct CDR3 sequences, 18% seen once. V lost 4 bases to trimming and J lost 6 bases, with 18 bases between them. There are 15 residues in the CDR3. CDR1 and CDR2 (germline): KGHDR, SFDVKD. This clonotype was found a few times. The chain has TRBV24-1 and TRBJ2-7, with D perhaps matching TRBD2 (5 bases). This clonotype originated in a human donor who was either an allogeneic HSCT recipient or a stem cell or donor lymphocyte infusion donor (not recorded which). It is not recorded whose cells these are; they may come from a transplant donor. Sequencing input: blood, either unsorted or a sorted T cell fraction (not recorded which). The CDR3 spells CATSDNRDFLFEQYF. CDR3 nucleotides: TGTGCCACCAGTGACAACCGGGATTTTCTCTTCGAGCAGTACTTC.